The 24 T cell receptor beta chains below were found in one sample sequenced in a study of blood T cells in healthy people across ages. A J-beta primer mix and a sample-barcoded 5' primer were used in a second PCR of about 7 to 12 cycles. From the 5' RACE reads, TCRdb called clonotypes with MiXCR, one entry per CDR3 protein. The data show fewer than 800,000 distinct CDR3 sequences, roughly 30% seen once. The material sequenced was blood. Receptors were obtained from an elderly woman in good health.

This clonotype was observed a handful of times. This chain joins TRBV3-1 and TRBJ2-2; 10 bases align to TRBD1. The trim removed 4 bases at V and 5 bases at J, leaving 10 bases unmatched. CDR1 LGHDT and CDR2 YNNKEL come from the germline V gene (reference sequence). The CDR3 is 17 residues long. CDR3 protein: CASSRRSGQGMTGELFF. The CDR3 nucleotides are TGTGCCAGCAGCCGTAGATCGGGACAGGGGATGACCGGGGAGCTGTTTTTT.

In its sample, this clonotype was seen many times. This sequence joins TRBV15 and TRBJ1-2; D gene ambiguous. Trimming stripped 1 base from V and 0 bases from J, with 6 bases between. Germline CDR1 is LNHNV and CDR2 is YYDKDF (reference sequence). The CDR3 spans 14 residues. In DNA, the CDR3 is TGTGCCACCAGCAGAGCCGGCGCTAACTATGGCTACACCTTC. This gives the protein CATSRAGANYGYTF.

This clonotype was detected many times. This chain uses TRBV7-2 with TRBJ2-5; D possibly corresponds to TRBD2 (7 bases). This CDR3 contains 13 residues. Deletions cut 5 bases from V and 5 bases from J, with 12 bases between. Germline loops: CDR1 SGHTA, CDR2 FQGNSA. This CDR3 reads CASSGGAWETQYF. CDR3 DNA: TGTGCCAGCAGCGGGGGGGCCTGGGAGACCCAGTACTTC.

This clonotype was detected many times. The chain has TRBV7-2 and TRBJ1-1; D possibly corresponds to TRBD1 (6 bases). The V gene's germline CDR1 is SGHTA and CDR2 FQGNSA. The CDR3 length is 13 residues. V dropped 5 bases and J dropped 1 base, with 8 bases sitting between them. DNA of the CDR3: TGTGCCAGCAGCACGGACAGGAACACTGAAGCTTTCTTT. This gives the protein CASSTDRNTEAFF.

A word on this clonotype: Its ends do not fully match the called genes, so a read error is possible. This sequence joins TRBV3-1 and TRBJ2-1; TRBD2 might be the D (7 bases). This CDR3 region has 17 residues. Germline lookup yields CDR1 LGHDT and CDR2 YNNKEL (reference sequence). The CDR3 sequence: CASSQDPGGGQYNEQFF. As DNA, the CDR3 is TGTGCCAGCAGTCAAGACCCTGGCGGGGGACAATACAATGAGCAGTTCTTC.

The chain uses TRBV14 and TRBJ1-1, with 7 bases that match TRBD1. V was clipped by 3 bases and J by 0 bases; unmatched bases: 10. The germline V gene encodes CDR1 SGHDN and CDR2 FVKESK. The CDR3 is 17 residues long. The CDR3 is CASSHPGQINLNTEAFF. In nucleotides, the CDR3 is TGTGCCAGCAGCCACCCGGGACAGATTAACTTGAACACTGAAGCTTTCTTT.

This clonotype was seen a few times. The V gene is TRBV20-1, the J gene TRBJ1-5; a weak D match, TRBD1 (6 bases). The CDR3 consists of 14 residues. Trimming shortened V by 3 bases and J by 4 bases, and 13 bases separated the two germline ends. Germline V gives CDR1 DFQATT, CDR2 SNEGSKA (reference sequence). The CDR3 DNA reads TGCAGTGCTAGGGCCGGGACATTTAATCAGCCCCAGCATTTT. Protein product: CSARAGTFNQPQHF.

Details on this clonotype: One end of the junction fails to match germline, which may point to a read error. The chain has TRBV25-1 and TRBJ1-1, with a weak D call TRBD1 (5 bases). This CDR3 is built from 14 residues. Per germline, CDR1 MGHDK and CDR2 SYGVNS. Written as DNA, the CDR3 is TGTGCCGGCAGTGAGGAGGGGCCGAACACTGAAGCTTTCTTT. Its translation: CAGSEEGPNTEAFF. Using reference TRBV25-1 and TRBJ1-1 for the parts outside the CDR3, the full variable domain is EADIYQTPRYLVIGTGKKITLECSQTMGHDKMYWYQQDPGMELHLIHYSYGVNSTEKGDLSSESTVSRIRTEHFPLTLESARPSHTSQYLCAGSEEGPNTEAFFGQGTRLTVV.

This clonotype occurred many times. The V gene is TRBV25-1, the J gene TRBJ2-3, with D possibly TRBD1 on 5 matching bases. The CDR3 runs to 17 residues. Looked up from germline, CDR1 is MGHDK and CDR2 is SYGVNS. Trimming left V 1 base short and J 5 bases short, with 19 bases between. The CDR3, as DNA: TGTGCCAGCAGTGAATCCTTCATAGCAGGGTCGGGAGATACGCAGTATTTT. Translating it yields CASSESFIAGSGDTQYF.

The chain joins TRBV20-1 to TRBJ1-2; TRBD1 matches at 7 bases. Trimming took 5 bases from V and 3 from J; bases not matched to a gene: 12. CDR1 and CDR2 from the germline V gene are DFQATT and SNEGSKA (reference sequence). The length of the CDR3 is 15 residues. The CDR3 is CSAEVRDSQDYGYTF. The DNA for the CDR3 is TGCAGTGCTGAAGTCCGGGACAGCCAGGACTATGGCTACACCTTC.

Ten or more counts support this clonotype. The rearrangement uses TRBV20-1 and TRBJ2-1; 11 bases map to TRBD2. The CDR3 sequence is 15 residues long. With 0 bases clipped from V and 9 bases from J, the junction kept 7 bases outside the gene matches. Germline V gene sequence: CDR1 DFQATT, CDR2 SNEGSKA (reference sequence). The CDR3 DNA reads TGCAGTGCTAGAGATGGGCTAGCGGGGGGAGTTGAGCAGTTCTTC. Translating gives CSARDGLAGGVEQFF.

The V gene is TRBV12-5, the J gene TRBJ1-2; unclear D gene. The germline gives CDR1 LGHNT, CDR2 FRNRAP. This CDR3 spans 15 amino acids. Trimming took off 4 bases at V and 7 bases at J, with 19 bases between the two ends. The CDR3 DNA sequence: TGTGCTAGTGGTTCTGATGCCGGTGGAAAGAGTGGCTACACCTTC. It yields the protein CASGSDAGGKSGYTF. Full variable domain (missing parts from reference TRBV12-5 and TRBJ1-2): DARVTQTPRHKVTEMGQEVTMRCQPILGHNTVFWYRQTMMQGLELLAYFRNRAPLDDSGMPKDRFSAEMPDATLATLKIQPSEPRDSAVYFCASGSDAGGKSGYTFGSGTRLTVV.

A remark on this clonotype: This may arise from a read error, as a much more abundant clone is one base away. The rearrangement links TRBV9 to TRBJ2-1; D possibly matches TRBD1 or TRBD2 (6 bases each). CDR3 length equals 15 residues. Trimming stripped 4 bases from V and 7 bases from J, with 18 bases between. CDR1 SGDLS and CDR2 YYNGEE come from the germline V gene. The CDR3 loop reads CASSRKGEELNEQFF. CDR3 DNA: TGTGCCAGCAGCCGCAAGGGGGAGGAGTTAAATGAGCAGTTCTTC. Full variable domain (missing parts from reference TRBV9 and TRBJ2-1): DSGVTQTPKHLITATGQRVTLRCSPRSGDLSVYWYQQSLDQGLQFLIQYYNGEERAKGNILERFSAQQFPDLHSELNLSSLELGDSALYFCASSRKGEELNEQFFGPGTRLTVL.

This clonotype was counted many times. The chain links TRBV5-5 to TRBJ2-4; 8 bases match TRBD1. The germline gives CDR1 SGHKS, CDR2 YYEKEE (reference sequence). The CDR3 consists of 15 residues. Trimming cost V 0 bases and J 6 bases; bases outside gene matches: 5. The CDR3 bases are TGTGCCAGCAGCTTGGGGACAGGGTCGGGAAACATTCAGTACTTC. Its translation: CASSLGTGSGNIQYF.

Concerning this clonotype itself: This may be a read error: a much more frequent sequence differs by one nucleotide. The chain combines TRBV20-1 with TRBJ1-5, with 7 nucleotides matching TRBD1. CDR3 length: 14 residues. Looked up from germline, CDR1 is DFQATT and CDR2 is SNEGSKA (reference sequence). As DNA, the CDR3 is TGCAGTGCTAGAGCCGGGACAGACAATCGGCCCCAGCATTTT. As protein: CSARAGTDNRPQHF.

Only one count was recorded for this clonotype. The rearrangement links TRBV6-6 to TRBJ2-6; D possibly corresponds to TRBD1 (6 bases). V was clipped by 7 bases and J by 0 bases, with 13 bases between them. CDR1 and CDR2 (germline): MNHNY, SVGAGI (reference sequence). This CDR3 spans 16 amino acids. DNA for the CDR3: TGTGCCAGCAACCCGGACAGAGTCTCTGGGGCCAACGTCCTGACTTTC. Protein product: CASNPDRVSGANVLTF.

Note on this clonotype: A read error may be the cause here, since a much bigger clone is one base away. The rearrangement joins TRBV6-6 to TRBJ2-1; no definite D call. V dropped 0 bases and J dropped 9 bases, with 6 bases sitting between them. This CDR3 is built from 12 residues. Germline V gene data show CDR1 as MNHNY and CDR2 as SVGAGI (reference sequence). DNA for the CDR3: TGTGCCAGCAGTTACTCCTGGGTTGAGCAGTTCTTC. Encoded protein: CASSYSWVEQFF.

The V and J genes are TRBV20-1 and TRBJ2-7, with D tentatively TRBD2 (6 bases). V was cut by 5 bases and J by 3 bases, with 29 bases left in between. The CDR3 extends over 18 amino acids. Germline V gives CDR1 DFQATT, CDR2 SNEGSKA (reference sequence). The CDR3 DNA follows: TGCAGTGCTCACACCGGGGCCGGGGCTAGCGCAATGGGCTACGAGCAGTACTTC. Encoded protein: CSAHTGAGASAMGYEQYF.

About this clonotype itself: One base away lies a much larger clone, so this may be a sequencing read error. The CDR3 protein is CASSATSGGAKYNEQYF. As DNA, the CDR3 is TGTGCCAGCAGCGCGACTAGCGGGGGGGCCAAGTACAATGAGCAGTACTTC. V usage is TRBV6-1 and J usage is TRBJ2-5; 14 nucleotides agree with TRBD2. Trimming cost V 6 bases and J 11 bases; bases outside gene matches: 17. The CDR3 consists of 17 residues. Germline lookup yields CDR1 MNHNS and CDR2 SASEGT.

The rearrangement joins TRBV14 to TRBJ2-7, with D maybe TRBD2 (5 bases). From germline, CDR1 is SGHDN and CDR2 FVKESK. The CDR3 totals 15 residues. Between the trimmed V and J ends, which lost 0 bases and 2 bases, there was a span of 11 bases. This CDR3 reads CASSQDGRRTYEQYF. The CDR3 DNA follows: TGTGCCAGCAGCCAAGATGGGAGAAGGACCTACGAGCAGTACTTC.

Worth noting for this clonotype: Given a much more abundant clone one base away, this may be a read error. The chain couples TRBV11-1 to TRBJ2-7; D call uncertain. Trimming removed 5 bases at V and 7 bases at J, with 12 bases between. This CDR3 contains 12 residues. Germline loops: CDR1 SGHAT, CDR2 FQDESV (reference sequence). CDR3 sequence reads: CASSPYGNEQYF. The CDR3 coding sequence is TGTGCCAGCAGCCCCTATGGAAATGAGCAGTACTTC.

As concerns this clonotype: A much larger clone lies a single base off, so this may be a read error. V gene TRBV20-1 combines with J gene TRBJ2-5; maybe TRBD2 (6 bases). The CDR3 is 15 residues long. Germline-derived CDR1 and CDR2 are DFQATT and SNEGSKA (reference sequence). V lost 0 bases and J lost 4, with 15 bases in between. The chain's CDR3 is CSARERRRGGETQYF. CDR3 nucleotides: TGCAGTGCTAGAGAGCGGCGTAGGGGAGGAGAGACCCAGTACTTC.

This clonotype was found many times. This rearrangement joins TRBV6-1 to TRBJ1-5, with D possibly matching TRBD1 (6 bases). In germline, CDR1 is MNHNS, CDR2 SASEGT. This CDR3 has 15 residues. V was pared by 4 bases and J by 1 base, with 11 bases between. CDR3 coding DNA: TGTGCCAGCAGTGGGTACAGGGTGAGCAATCAGCCCCAGCATTTT. As protein: CASSGYRVSNQPQHF.

This clonotype has at least ten counts. The V and J genes are TRBV27 and TRBJ2-7; TRBD1 matches 7 bases. CDR1 is MNHEY, CDR2 SMNVEV, per germline (reference sequence). This CDR3 comprises 14 residues. The ends lost 8 bases at V and 4 bases at J; junction bases unmatched: 11. The CDR3, as DNA: TGTGCCAGCTCCCGCCCAGGGGGTGGTTACGAGCAGTACTTC. Encoded protein: CASSRPGGGYEQYF.